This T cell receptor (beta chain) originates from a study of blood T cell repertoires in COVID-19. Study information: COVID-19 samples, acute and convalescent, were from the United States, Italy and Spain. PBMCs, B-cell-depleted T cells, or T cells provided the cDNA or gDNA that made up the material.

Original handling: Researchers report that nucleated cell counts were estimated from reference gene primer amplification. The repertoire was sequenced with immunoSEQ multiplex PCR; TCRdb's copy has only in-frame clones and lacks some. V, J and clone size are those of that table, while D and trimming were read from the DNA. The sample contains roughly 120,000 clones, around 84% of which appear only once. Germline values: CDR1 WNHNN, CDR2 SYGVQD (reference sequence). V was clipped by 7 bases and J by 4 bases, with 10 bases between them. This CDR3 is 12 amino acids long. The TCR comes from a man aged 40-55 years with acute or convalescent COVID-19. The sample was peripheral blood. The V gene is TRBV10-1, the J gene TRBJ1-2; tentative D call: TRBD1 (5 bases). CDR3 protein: CASTTGGYGYTF. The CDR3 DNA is TGCGCCAGCACCACGGGGGGCTATGGCTACACCTTC.